This entry features one TCR beta chain sequence. What it binds is unknown. The data stem from a study of cytomegalovirus exposure and HLA in healthy donors. PCR employed 60 Vbeta and 13 Jbeta primers. This table comes from immunoSEQ multiplex PCR, and its TCRdb copy is limited to in-frame clones, with some not included. The sample shows approximately 160,000 clones, 75% to 90% of them seen only once. The CDR3 extends over 15 amino acids. The germline V and J ends were trimmed by 4 bases and 0 bases, with 15 bases remaining between them. Germline V lookup: CDR1 SQVTM, CDR2 ANQGSEA. Study-level results: An ancestry cluster, one associated with Asian ancestry, reportedly showed fewer N-insertions than the roughly 610-donor mean in a later analysis.

This chain connects TRBV29-1 to TRBJ1-1; tentative D call: TRBD1 (5 bases). The sequenced material came from PBMCs. This sequence originates from a girl aged 2 to 9 in good health and CMV-seropositive. CDR3 in amino acids: CSVVWRGRLNTEAFF. The DNA for the CDR3 is TGCAGCGTTGTATGGCGGGGACGTTTGAACACTGAAGCTTTCTTT. Drawing the rest from reference TRBV29-1 and TRBJ1-1, the complete variable domain is SAVISQKPSRDICQRGTSLTIQCQVDSQVTMMFWYRQQPGQSLTLIATANQGSEATYESGFVIDKFPISRPNLTFSTLTVSNMSPEDSSIYLCSVVWRGRLNTEAFFGQGTRLTVV.